This T cell receptor (beta chain) was recorded in a study of blood T cell repertoires in COVID-19. The CDR3 is 12 residues long. The V and J ends lost 4 bases and 5 bases respectively, with 6 bases between them. Germline CDR1 and CDR2: KGHSH and LQKENI. In the authors' methods: Nucleated cell number was recorded as an estimate derived from reference gene primer amplification. TCRdb keeps only in-frame clones here, not all; method: immunoSEQ multiplex PCR. The V and J calls and clone size were taken over from that table, and D and trimming were inferred from the DNA. The repertoire holds 200,000 or so clones, with about 88% as singletons.

The sequencing input was peripheral blood. The sequence was obtained from a man between 35 and 55 years old with active or convalescent COVID-19. The chain uses TRBV18 and TRBJ1-5; D not certain. The CDR3 loop is CASSLIDQPQHF. CDR3 DNA: TGTGCCAGCTCACTTATAGATCAGCCCCAGCATTTT.